The clone carrying this TCR beta chain has more than one count but fewer than ten. Its antigen is as yet unknown. This entry belongs to a study of CD8 T cells in ankylosing spondylitis. Whole-study findings and limits: Clones tied to disease were said to be significantly enriched in matched ankylosing spondylitis synovial fluid. The authors found the disease-linked clones to be CD8+ and relatively rare in peripheral blood. Blood of patients with ankylosing spondylitis appeared to be characterized by a TCR beta motif of several highly homologous variants.

Scientists made TCR beta libraries using quantitative 5'-RACE with molecular barcodes. Using its own MiXCR run on the 5' RACE reads, TCRdb lists one record per CDR3 protein. The sample consists of about 500,000 distinct CDR3 sequences, over 9.5% of them appearing once. Sequencing was carried out using blood, either unsorted or a sorted T cell fraction (not recorded which). This TCR derives from a male donor with ankylosing spondylitis.

In DNA form, the CDR3 reads TGTGCCGCCCACGGGCGGGAAGGGTACGAGCAGTACTTC. The encoded protein is CAAHGREGYEQYF. This chain connects TRBV2 to TRBJ2-7; D might be TRBD2 (6 bases). The CDR3 runs to 13 residues. Per germline, CDR1 SNHLY and CDR2 FYNNEI. Trimming cost V 11 bases and J 4 bases, with 18 bases left between them.